Sequencing of this T cell receptor beta chain was carried out in a study of shared clonotypes between healthy human individuals. In the study overall: The people who gave samples were two women and a few men aged 18 to 49.

Germline CDR1 and CDR2: MDHEN and SYDVKM. This CDR3 comprises 14 residues. V was shortened by 8 bases and J by 0 bases, with 12 bases between the two germline ends. Genomic DNA of each subset was evenly split across several immunoSEQ plates. The data were produced by immunoSEQ multiplex PCR, yet TCRdb's version contains in-frame clones alone and is incomplete. The sample shows 450,000 to 500,000 clones, 70% to 80% of them seen only once. The genes are TRBV28 and TRBJ2-3, with D tentatively TRBD2 (5 bases). The TCR sequence derives from a woman aged 40 to 55 in good health. Some clones in this sample may be carry-over from other donors' samples. Material for sequencing was PBMCs. For the CDR3, the DNA is TGTGCCAGCGGACCGGGGTCGAGCACAGATACGCAGTATTTT. It translates to CASGPGSSTDTQYF.